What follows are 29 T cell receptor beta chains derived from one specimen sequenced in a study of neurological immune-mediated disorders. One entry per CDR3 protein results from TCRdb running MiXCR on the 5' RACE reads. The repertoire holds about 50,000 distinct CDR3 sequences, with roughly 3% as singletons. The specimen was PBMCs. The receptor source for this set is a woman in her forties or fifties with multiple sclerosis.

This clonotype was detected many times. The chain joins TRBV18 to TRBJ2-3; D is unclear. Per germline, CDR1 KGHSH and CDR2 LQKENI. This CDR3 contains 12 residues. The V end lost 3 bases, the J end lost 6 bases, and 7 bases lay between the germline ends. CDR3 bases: TGTGCCAGCTCACCTAACAGCGATACGCAGTATTTT. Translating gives CASSPNSDTQYF.

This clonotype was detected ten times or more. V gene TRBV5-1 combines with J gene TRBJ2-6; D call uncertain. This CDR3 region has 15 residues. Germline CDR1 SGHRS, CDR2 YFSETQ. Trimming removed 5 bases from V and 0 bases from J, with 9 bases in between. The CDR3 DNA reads TGCGCCAGCAGACAACAAGACTCTGGGGCCAACGTCCTGACTTTC. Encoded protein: CASRQQDSGANVLTF.

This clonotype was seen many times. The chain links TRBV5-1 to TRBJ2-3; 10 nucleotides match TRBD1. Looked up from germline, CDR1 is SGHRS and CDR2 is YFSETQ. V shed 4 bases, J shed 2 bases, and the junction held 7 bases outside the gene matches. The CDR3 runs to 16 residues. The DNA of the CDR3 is TGCGCCAGCAGCCTGGGGACAGGGGAGGCCACAGATACGCAGTATTTT. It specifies CASSLGTGEATDTQYF.

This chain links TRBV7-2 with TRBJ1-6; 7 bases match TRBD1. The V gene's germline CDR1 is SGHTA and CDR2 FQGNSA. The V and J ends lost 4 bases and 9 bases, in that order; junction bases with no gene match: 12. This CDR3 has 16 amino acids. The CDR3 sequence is CASSSTRLTGRSPLHF. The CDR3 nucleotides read TGTGCCAGCAGCTCCACCCGGTTGACAGGGCGTTCACCCCTCCACTTT.

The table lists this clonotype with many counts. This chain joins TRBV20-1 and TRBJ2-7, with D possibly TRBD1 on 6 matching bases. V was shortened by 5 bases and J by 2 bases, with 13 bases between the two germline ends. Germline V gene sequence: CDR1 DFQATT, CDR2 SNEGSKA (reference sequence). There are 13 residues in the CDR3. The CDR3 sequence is CSADGTTTYEQYF. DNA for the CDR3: TGCAGTGCTGACGGGACAACGACCTACGAGCAGTACTTC.

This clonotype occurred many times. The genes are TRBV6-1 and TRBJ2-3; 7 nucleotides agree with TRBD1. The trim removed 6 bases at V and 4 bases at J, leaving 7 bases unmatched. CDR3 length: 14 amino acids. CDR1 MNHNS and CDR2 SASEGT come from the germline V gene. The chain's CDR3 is CASRMGQGADTQYF. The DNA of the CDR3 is TGTGCCAGCAGAATGGGGCAGGGGGCAGATACGCAGTATTTT.

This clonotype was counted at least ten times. The chain's CDR3 is CASSWQGGIQPQHF. The CDR3, as DNA: TGTGCCAGCAGTTGGCAGGGGGGAATTCAGCCCCAGCATTTT. The chain combines TRBV28 with TRBJ1-5, with 7 bases that match TRBD1. This CDR3 has 14 amino acids. Germline CDR1 reads MDHEN; CDR2 reads SYDVKM. The J segment lost 6 bases and the V segment lost 4 bases, leaving 6 bases of the junction unmatched.

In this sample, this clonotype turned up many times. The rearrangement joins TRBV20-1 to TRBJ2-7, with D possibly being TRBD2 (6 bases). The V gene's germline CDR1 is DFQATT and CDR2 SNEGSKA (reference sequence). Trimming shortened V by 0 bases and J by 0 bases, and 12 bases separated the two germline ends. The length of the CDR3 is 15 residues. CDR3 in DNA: TGCAGTGCTAGAGACAGGGACTTTAGCTCCTACGAGCAGTACTTC. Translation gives CSARDRDFSSYEQYF.

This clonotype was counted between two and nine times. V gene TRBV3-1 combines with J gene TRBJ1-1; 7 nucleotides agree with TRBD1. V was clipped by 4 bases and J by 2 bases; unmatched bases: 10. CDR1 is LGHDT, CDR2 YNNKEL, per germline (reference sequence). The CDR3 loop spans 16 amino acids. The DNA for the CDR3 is TGTGCCAGCAGCCCGCAAGTGGGGACAGTCAACACTGAAGCTTTCTTT. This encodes CASSPQVGTVNTEAFF.

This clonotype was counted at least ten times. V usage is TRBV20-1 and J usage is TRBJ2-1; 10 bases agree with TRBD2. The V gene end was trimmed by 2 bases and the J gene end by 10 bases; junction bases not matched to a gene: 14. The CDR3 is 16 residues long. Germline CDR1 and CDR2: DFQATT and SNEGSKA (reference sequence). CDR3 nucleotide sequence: TGCAGTGCTAGAAACCCCCTAGCGGGAGTGGGATACGAGCAGTTCTTC. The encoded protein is CSARNPLAGVGYEQFF.

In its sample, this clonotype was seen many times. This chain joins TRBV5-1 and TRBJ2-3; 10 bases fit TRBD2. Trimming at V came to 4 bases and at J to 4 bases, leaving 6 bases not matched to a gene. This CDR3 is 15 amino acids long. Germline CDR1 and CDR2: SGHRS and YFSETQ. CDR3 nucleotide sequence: TGCGCCAGCAGCCCGGATCTAGCGGGAGCAGATACGCAGTATTTT. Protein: CASSPDLAGADTQYF.

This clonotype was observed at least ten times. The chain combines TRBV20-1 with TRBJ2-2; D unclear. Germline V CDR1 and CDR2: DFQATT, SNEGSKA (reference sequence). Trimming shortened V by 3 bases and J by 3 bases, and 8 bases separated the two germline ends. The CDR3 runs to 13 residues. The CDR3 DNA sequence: TGCAGTGCTAGCCTCAGTCACACCGGGGAGCTGTTTTTT. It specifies CSASLSHTGELFF.

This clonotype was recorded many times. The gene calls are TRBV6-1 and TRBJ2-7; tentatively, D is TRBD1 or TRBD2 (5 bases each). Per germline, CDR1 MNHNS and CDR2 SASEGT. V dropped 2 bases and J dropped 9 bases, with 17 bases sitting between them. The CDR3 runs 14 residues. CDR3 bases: TGTGCCAGCAGTGAAACGCGTTTCGGGGCTGTGCAGTACGTC. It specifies CASSETRFGAVQYV.

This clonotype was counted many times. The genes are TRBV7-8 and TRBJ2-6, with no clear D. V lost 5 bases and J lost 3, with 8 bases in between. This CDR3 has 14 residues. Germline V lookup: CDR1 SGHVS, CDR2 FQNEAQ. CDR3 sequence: CASSPKGGANVLTF. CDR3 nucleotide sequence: TGTGCCAGCAGCCCCAAGGGTGGGGCCAACGTCCTGACTTTC. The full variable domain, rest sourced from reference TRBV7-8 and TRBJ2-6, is GAGVSQSPRYKVAKRGQDVALRCDPISGHVSLFWYQQALGQGPEFLTYFQNEAQLDKSGLPSDRFFAERPEGSVSTLKIQRTQQEDSAVYLCASSPKGGANVLTFGAGSRLTVL.

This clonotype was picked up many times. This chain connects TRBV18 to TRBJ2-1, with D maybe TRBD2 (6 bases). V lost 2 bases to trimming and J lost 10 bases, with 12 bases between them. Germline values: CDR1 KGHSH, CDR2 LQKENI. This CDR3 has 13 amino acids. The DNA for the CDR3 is TGTGCCAGCTCACCAGGGGAGGTACGGGAGCAGTTCTTC. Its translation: CASSPGEVREQFF.

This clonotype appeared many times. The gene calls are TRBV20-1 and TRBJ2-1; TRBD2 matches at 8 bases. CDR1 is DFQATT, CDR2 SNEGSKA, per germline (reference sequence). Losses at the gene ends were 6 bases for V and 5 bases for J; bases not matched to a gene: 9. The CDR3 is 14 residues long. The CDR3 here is CSAGGSGSHNEQFF. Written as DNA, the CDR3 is TGCAGTGCGGGTGGGAGCGGGAGTCACAATGAGCAGTTCTTC.

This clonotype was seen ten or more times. CDR3 sequence (DNA): TGTGCCAGCAGTGAAGGGTCAACTAGCACAGATACGCAGTATTTT. This sequence encodes CASSEGSTSTDTQYF. V gene TRBV2 combines with J gene TRBJ2-3; no reliable D call. Germline V gives CDR1 SNHLY, CDR2 FYNNEI. This CDR3 spans 15 amino acids. With 1 base removed from V and 0 bases from J, the gap between germline ends came to 8 bases.

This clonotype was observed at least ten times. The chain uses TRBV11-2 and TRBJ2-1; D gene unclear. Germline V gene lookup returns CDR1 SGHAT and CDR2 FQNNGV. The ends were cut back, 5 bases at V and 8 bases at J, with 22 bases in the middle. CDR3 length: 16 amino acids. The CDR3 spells CASSPLAGPPKHEQFF. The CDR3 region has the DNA TGTGCCAGCAGCCCCCTCGCCGGACCTCCGAAGCATGAGCAGTTCTTC.

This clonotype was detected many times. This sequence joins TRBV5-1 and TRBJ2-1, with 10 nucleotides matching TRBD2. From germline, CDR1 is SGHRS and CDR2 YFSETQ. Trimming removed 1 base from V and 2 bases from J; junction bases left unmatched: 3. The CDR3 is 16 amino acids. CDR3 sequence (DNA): TGCGCCAGCAGCTTGATTCTAGCGGGAGCCTACAATGAGCAGTTCTTC. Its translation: CASSLILAGAYNEQFF.

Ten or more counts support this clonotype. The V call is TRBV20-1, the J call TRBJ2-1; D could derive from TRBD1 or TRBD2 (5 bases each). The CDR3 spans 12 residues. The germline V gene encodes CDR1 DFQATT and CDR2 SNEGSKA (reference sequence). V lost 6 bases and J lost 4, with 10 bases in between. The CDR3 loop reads CSAPGAYNEQFF. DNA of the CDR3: TGCAGTGCCCCCGGGGCATACAATGAGCAGTTCTTC.

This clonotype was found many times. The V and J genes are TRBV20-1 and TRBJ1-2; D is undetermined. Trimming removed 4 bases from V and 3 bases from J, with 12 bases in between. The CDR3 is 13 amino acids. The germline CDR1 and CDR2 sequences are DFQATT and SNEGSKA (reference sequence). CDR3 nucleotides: TGCAGTGCTATCCGAGACTCCGACTATGGCTACACCTTC. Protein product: CSAIRDSDYGYTF.

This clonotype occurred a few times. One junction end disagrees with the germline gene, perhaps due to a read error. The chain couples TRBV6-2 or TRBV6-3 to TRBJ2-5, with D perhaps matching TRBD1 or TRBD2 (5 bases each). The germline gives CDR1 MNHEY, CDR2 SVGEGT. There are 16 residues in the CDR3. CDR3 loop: CASSYSKSGRQGTQYF. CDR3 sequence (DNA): TGTGCCAGCAGTTACTCGAAATCGGGACGGCAAGGGACCCAGTACTTC.

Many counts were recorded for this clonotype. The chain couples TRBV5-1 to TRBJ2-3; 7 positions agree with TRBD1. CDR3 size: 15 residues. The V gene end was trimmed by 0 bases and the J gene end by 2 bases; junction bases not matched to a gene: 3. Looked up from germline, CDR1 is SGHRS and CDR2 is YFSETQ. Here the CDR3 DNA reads TGCGCCAGCAGCTTGGCGGGACAGCCCACAGATACGCAGTATTTT. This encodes CASSLAGQPTDTQYF.

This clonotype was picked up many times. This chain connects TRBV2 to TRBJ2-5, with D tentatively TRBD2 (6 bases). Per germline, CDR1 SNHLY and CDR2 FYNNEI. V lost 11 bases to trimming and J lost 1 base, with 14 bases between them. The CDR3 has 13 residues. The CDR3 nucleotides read TGTGCCTCACGAAGTAGCGGCCAAGAGACCCAGTACTTC. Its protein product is CASRSSGQETQYF.

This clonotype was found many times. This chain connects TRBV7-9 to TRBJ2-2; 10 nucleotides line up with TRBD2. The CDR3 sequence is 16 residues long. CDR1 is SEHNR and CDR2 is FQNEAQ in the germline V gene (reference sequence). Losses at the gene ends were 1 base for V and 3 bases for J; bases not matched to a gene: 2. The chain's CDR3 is CASSLGTSGYTGELFF. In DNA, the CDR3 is TGTGCCAGCAGCTTAGGGACTAGCGGATACACCGGGGAGCTGTTTTTT.

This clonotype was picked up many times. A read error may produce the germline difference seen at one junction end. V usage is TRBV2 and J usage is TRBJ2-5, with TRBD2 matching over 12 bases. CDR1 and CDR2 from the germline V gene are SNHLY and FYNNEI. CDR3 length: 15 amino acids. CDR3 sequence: CASRGTSGLQATQYF. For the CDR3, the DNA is TGTGCCAGCAGGGGGACTAGCGGGCTCCAAGCGACCCAGTACTTC.

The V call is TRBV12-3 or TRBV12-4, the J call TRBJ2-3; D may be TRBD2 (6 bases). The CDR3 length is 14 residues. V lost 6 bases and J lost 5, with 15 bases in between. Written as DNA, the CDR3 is TGTGCCAGCAGGAAATCCGGAGGGGTAGATACGCAGTATTTT. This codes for CASRKSGGVDTQYF.

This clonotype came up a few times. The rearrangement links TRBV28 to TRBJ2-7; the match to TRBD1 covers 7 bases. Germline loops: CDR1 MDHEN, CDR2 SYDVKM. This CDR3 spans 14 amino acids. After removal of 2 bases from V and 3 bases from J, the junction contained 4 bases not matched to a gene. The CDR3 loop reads CASSLGTAFYEQYF. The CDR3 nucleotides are TGTGCCAGCAGTTTAGGGACAGCCTTCTACGAGCAGTACTTC.

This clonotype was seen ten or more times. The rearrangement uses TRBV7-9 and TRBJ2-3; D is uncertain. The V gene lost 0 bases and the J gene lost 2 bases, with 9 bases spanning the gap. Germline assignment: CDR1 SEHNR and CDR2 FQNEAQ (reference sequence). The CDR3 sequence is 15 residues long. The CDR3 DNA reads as TGTGCCAGCAGCTTAGCGTCCGGCCCCACAGATACGCAGTATTTT. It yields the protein CASSLASGPTDTQYF.